This entry concerns a single TCR beta chain. The data stem from a study of response to subunit inactivated influenza vaccine. Germline CDR1 GTSNPN, CDR2 SVGIG (reference sequence). The V end was cut by 5 bases, the J end by 1 base, with 14 bases between. The CDR3 is made up of 14 amino acids. TCRdb re-called the RT-PCR reads with MiXCR, one entry per CDR3 protein. The sample gives roughly 710,000 distinct CDR3 sequences, 13% to 15% of which show up once; 6.5% to 8% is in the top ten. This material consisted of PBMCs from blood, taken approximately 15 days before vaccination. This receptor was taken from a man aged 45 to 65 who received an inactivated influenza vaccine. This chain uses TRBV30 with TRBJ1-1, with D unclear. The CDR3 sequence is CAWGPRLKNTEAFF. CDR3 sequence (DNA): TGTGCCTGGGGCCCCAGGCTAAAGAACACTGAAGCTTTCTTT.